This T cell receptor (beta chain) was recorded in a study of molecular identifiers for immune sequencing clone quantification. Naive CD8 T cell sorting was performed on the CD8+CD4-CCR7+CD45RA+ phenotype. V shed 0 bases and J 5 bases; nucleotides not matched to a gene: 6. CDR3 length: 15 amino acids. Looked up from germline, CDR1 is MGHRA and CDR2 is YSYEKL. Comments on this clonotype: The antigen remains undetermined.

Whole-study results and caveats: Whereas clones above 20 RNA copies held under 1% of naive-cell molecules, they held over 97% of effector molecules.

A single record per CDR3 protein comes from TCRdb applying MiXCR to the PCR reads. The top ten hold 0.75% to 0.8% of the sample, which has hundreds of thousands of distinct CDR3 sequences, less than 30% seen once. Sequenced material: naive CD8+ T cells from blood, with Jurkat cell RNA spiked in. The subset: FACS-sorted CD8+CD4-CCR7+CD45RA+ naive T cells. The chain is built from TRBV4-1 and TRBJ1-1; the match to TRBD1 covers 7 bases. The TCR comes from a human donor in good health. Some libraries in this study had Jurkat cell RNA spiked in. The CDR3 DNA follows: TGCGCCAGCAGCCAAGATACAGGGGTGGATACTGAAGCTTTCTTT. Translation gives CASSQDTGVDTEAFF.